Each of the 31 T cell receptor beta chains below was sequenced from the same sample in a study of technical replicates of blood from several donors. TCRdb's copy holds only in-frame clones and misses some; the assay was immunoSEQ multiplex PCR. The data hold around 72,000 clones, with roughly 91% observed a single time. Specimen: T cells isolated from PBMCs. The receptors here all came from a human donor in good health. Some clones in this sample may be carry-over from other donors' samples.

The chain carries TRBV28 and TRBJ2-5; possible D gene TRBD1, 5 bases. CDR3 length: 15 residues. V lost 7 bases, J lost 2 bases, and 17 bases lay in between. The germline V gene encodes CDR1 MDHEN and CDR2 SYDVKM. The CDR3 here is CASTRSGRAQETQYF. CDR3 DNA: TGTGCCAGCACACGATCTGGCAGGGCTCAAGAGACCCAGTACTTC.

This chain links TRBV14 with TRBJ1-1; D is unresolved. This CDR3 spans 13 amino acids. Trimming stripped 6 bases from V and 2 bases from J, with 10 bases between. Germline assignment: CDR1 SGHDN and CDR2 FVKESK. The CDR3 nucleotides are TGTGCCAGCAGGGCAGGAGGCAACACTGAAGCTTTCTTT. Translating it yields CASRAGGNTEAFF.

This chain connects TRBV15 to TRBJ2-1; a weak D match, TRBD2 (6 bases). From germline, CDR1 is LNHNV and CDR2 YYDKDF (reference sequence). This CDR3 contains 14 residues. Trimming removed 4 bases at V and 7 bases at J, with 14 bases between. CDR3 region: CATSKEGLGNEQFF. In DNA, the CDR3 is TGTGCCACCAGCAAGGAGGGATTGGGGAATGAGCAGTTCTTC.

The V and J genes are TRBV29-1 and TRBJ1-5; the match to TRBD1 covers 8 bases. The germline CDR1 and CDR2 sequences are SQVTM and ANQGSEA. The J segment lost 11 bases and the V segment lost 6 bases, leaving 6 bases of the junction unmatched. The CDR3 has 11 residues. CDR3 protein: CSVAGQGAQHF. For the CDR3, the DNA is TGCAGCGTCGCTGGACAGGGAGCCCAGCATTTT. Based on the CDR3 plus reference TRBV29-1 and TRBJ1-5, the full variable domain is SAVISQKPSRDICQRGTSLTIQCQVDSQVTMMFWYRQQPGQSLTLIATANQGSEATYESGFVIDKFPISRPNLTFSTLTVSNMSPEDSSIYLCSVAGQGAQHFGDGTRLSIL.

V is TRBV11-3 and J is TRBJ2-6; TRBD1 is a possible D gene (5 bases). Looked up from germline, CDR1 is SGHNT and CDR2 is YENEEA. The CDR3 totals 17 residues. Between the trimmed V and J ends, which lost 3 bases and 2 bases, there was a span of 14 bases. The CDR3 DNA sequence: TGTGCCAGCAGCTTCGAAAGGGGCCTCCCTGGGGCCAACGTCCTGACTTTC. This gives the protein CASSFERGLPGANVLTF.

The rearrangement links TRBV6-1 to TRBJ2-3, with D unclear. The CDR3 totals 14 residues. Germline-derived CDR1 and CDR2 are MNHNS and SASEGT. V lost 4 bases, J lost 2 bases, and 10 bases lay in between. CDR3: CASSATEATDTQYF. The DNA of the CDR3 is TGTGCCAGCAGTGCCACCGAGGCCACAGATACGCAGTATTTT.

This clone was seen a few times. This sequence joins TRBV7-9 and TRBJ2-5; 7 bases agree with TRBD1. V lost 0 bases, J lost 7 bases, and 17 bases stayed unmatched. CDR3 length equals 18 residues. Germline CDR1 SEHNR, CDR2 FQNEAQ (reference sequence). In DNA form, the CDR3 reads TGTGCCAGCAGCTTAGCCCTAGGAAGAACAGGGGCCTCGGGGACCCAGTACTTC. It translates to CASSLALGRTGASGTQYF.

This clone occurred once. V gene TRBV9 combines with J gene TRBJ2-2; tentative D call: TRBD2 (5 bases). The CDR3 spans 13 residues. Germline CDR1 and CDR2: SGDLS and YYNGEE. V lost 1 base and J 4 bases, leaving 5 bases between the germline ends. The CDR3 sequence is CASSVRGTGELFF. The CDR3 DNA reads TGTGCCAGCAGCGTACGGGGCACCGGGGAGCTGTTTTTT.

The V and J genes are TRBV6-4 and TRBJ2-1; 10 nucleotides match TRBD2. Germline loops: CDR1 MRHNA, CDR2 SNTAGT. V lost 3 bases and J lost 6; bases outside the gene matches: 8. CDR3 length equals 16 residues. The CDR3 here is CASSDLAGAFGNEQFF. The CDR3 nucleotides are TGTGCCAGCAGTGATCTAGCGGGAGCGTTTGGCAATGAGCAGTTCTTC.

The V call is TRBV7-6, the J call TRBJ2-5, with TRBD2 identical over 11 bases. The V gene end was trimmed by 0 bases and the J gene end by 5 bases; junction bases not matched to a gene: 8. The germline V gene has CDR1 SGHVS and CDR2 FNYEAQ. This CDR3 region has 17 residues. CDR3: CASSLAPSGRQGETQYF. For the CDR3, the DNA is TGTGCCAGCAGCTTAGCCCCTAGCGGGAGGCAGGGGGAGACCCAGTACTTC.

V is TRBV5-1 and J is TRBJ2-5, with D maybe TRBD2 (6 bases). The J call could be wrong; TRBJ2-7 is a better fit for the DNA end. The CDR3 consists of 13 residues. Germline lookup yields CDR1 SGHRS and CDR2 YFSETQ. CDR3 region: CASSGLLIGEQYF. The CDR3 DNA sequence: TGCGCCAGCAGCGGACTATTAATCGGCGAGCAGTACTTC.

This clone was counted only a few times. The chain recombines TRBV7-9 with TRBJ1-1; 7 bases match TRBD1. The CDR3 length is 14 residues. Germline assignment: CDR1 SEHNR and CDR2 FQNEAQ (reference sequence). V shed 4 bases and J 0 bases; nucleotides not matched to a gene: 2. The DNA of the CDR3 is TGTGCCAGCAGCTCGACAGGGATGAACACTGAAGCTTTCTTT. Its protein is CASSSTGMNTEAFF.

The V and J genes are TRBV30 and TRBJ2-7; a weak D match, TRBD2 (6 bases). The CDR3 is made up of 14 amino acids. The germline V gene has CDR1 GTSNPN and CDR2 SVGIG (reference sequence). Between the trimmed V and J ends, which lost 3 bases and 4 bases, there was a span of 16 bases. CDR3 sequence (DNA): TGTGCCTGGAGCCAGGAGGGTATGAGGTACGAGCAGTACTTC. This translates into CAWSQEGMRYEQYF.

The V gene is TRBV10-3, the J gene TRBJ2-5; tentatively, D is TRBD2 (6 bases). The germline gives CDR1 ENHRY, CDR2 SYGVKD. CDR3 length: 16 residues. Trimming left V 0 bases short and J 2 bases short, with 13 bases between. CDR3 sequence reads: CAISESTSARQETQYF. CDR3 bases: TGTGCCATCAGTGAGTCGACTAGTGCGAGACAAGAGACCCAGTACTTC.

The chain couples TRBV19 to TRBJ1-5; D gene unclear. Trimming left V 2 bases short and J 3 bases short, with 11 bases between. Germline CDR1 LNHDA, CDR2 SQIVND (reference sequence). CDR3 length equals 15 residues. CDR3 amino acids: CASSIWRALNQPQHF. The DNA for the CDR3 is TGTGCCAGTAGTATATGGAGGGCCCTCAATCAGCCCCAGCATTTT.

The V and J genes are TRBV2 and TRBJ2-3; D perhaps matches TRBD2 (6 bases). V shed 3 bases and J shed 4 bases, with 8 bases lying between them. CDR3 size: 13 residues. The germline V gene encodes CDR1 SNHLY and CDR2 FYNNEI. This CDR3 reads CASSDREADTQYF. In DNA, the CDR3 is TGTGCCAGCAGTGACAGGGAGGCAGATACGCAGTATTTT. Full variable domain (rest looked up from reference TRBV2 and TRBJ2-3): EPEVTQTPSHQVTQMGQEVILRCVPISNHLYFYWYRQILGQKVEFLVSFYNNEISEKSEIFDDQFSVERPDGSNFTLKIRSTKLEDSAMYFCASSDREADTQYFGPGTRLTVL.

This sequence joins TRBV6-5 and TRBJ1-3, with 10 bases aligning to TRBD1. This CDR3 has 15 amino acids. Germline CDR1 reads MNHEY; CDR2 reads SVGAGI. Trimming removed 3 bases from V and 7 bases from J; junction bases left unmatched: 6. The chain's CDR3 is CASSYSGQGTNTIYF. The CDR3 DNA follows: TGTGCCAGCAGTTATTCGGGACAGGGGACGAACACCATATATTTT.

J is TRBJ1-1 and V is TRBV7-9, with 8 bases that match TRBD1. This CDR3 has 15 residues. V trimming: 5 bases; J trimming: 3 bases; junction bases outside the gene matches: 8. Germline CDR1 reads SEHNR; CDR2 reads FQNEAQ (reference sequence). The chain's CDR3 is CASSLRTGRDTEAFF. In nucleotides, the CDR3 is TGTGCCAGCAGCCTAAGGACAGGGAGGGACACTGAAGCTTTCTTT.

The CDR3 spells CASSSGLPPSGANVLTF. The CDR3 region has the DNA TGTGCCAGCAGCTCCGGACTGCCCCCCTCTGGGGCCAACGTCCTGACTTTC. This rearrangement joins TRBV7-9 to TRBJ2-6; D possibly corresponds to TRBD2 (5 bases). Per the germline V gene, CDR1 is SEHNR and CDR2 is FQNEAQ (reference sequence). V shed 4 bases and J shed 0 bases, with 13 bases lying between them. This CDR3 spans 17 amino acids.

A single count supports this clone. The chain carries TRBV6-5 and TRBJ1-3; no clear D. The CDR3 covers 15 residues. CDR1 is MNHEY and CDR2 is SVGAGI in the germline V gene. V lost 2 bases, J lost 0 bases, and 8 bases lay in between. In DNA form, the CDR3 reads TGTGCCAGCAGTTACGGCCGTCTCTCTGGAAACACCATATATTTT. Its protein product is CASSYGRLSGNTIYF.

This chain uses TRBV6-1 with TRBJ2-3; possible D gene TRBD1, 6 bases. CDR3 length: 14 residues. Germline values: CDR1 MNHNS, CDR2 SASEGT. Trimming took off 6 bases at V and 4 bases at J, with 14 bases between the two ends. CDR3 in DNA: TGTGCCAGCAGCACGATAAAGGGGGCAGATACGCAGTATTTT. This gives the protein CASSTIKGADTQYF.

The chain joins TRBV27 to TRBJ1-5; TRBD1 might be the D (6 bases). CDR1 is MNHEY and CDR2 is SMNVEV in the germline V gene (reference sequence). The CDR3 has 15 amino acids. Trimming cost V 7 bases and J 0 bases, with 13 bases left between them. CDR3 in DNA: TGTGCCAGCAAATTAACAGGGACTAGCAATCAGCCCCAGCATTTT. Encoded protein: CASKLTGTSNQPQHF.

The rearrangement uses TRBV6-5 and TRBJ2-5; D remains unclear. The CDR3 is 13 residues long. Trimming left V 4 bases short and J 5 bases short, with 11 bases between. The germline V gene encodes CDR1 MNHEY and CDR2 SVGAGI. The CDR3 coding sequence is TGTGCCAGCAGTTCTAGATCTCGGGAGACCCAGTACTTC. It is translated as CASSSRSRETQYF.

V and J are TRBV29-1 and TRBJ2-3; 8 positions agree with TRBD1. After removal of 8 bases from V and 2 bases from J, the junction contained 9 bases not matched to a gene. CDR3 length: 14 amino acids. The germline V gene encodes CDR1 SQVTM and CDR2 ANQGSEA. This CDR3 reads CSTKGQVHTDTQYF. The CDR3 DNA sequence: TGCAGCACAAAGGGACAGGTTCACACAGATACGCAGTATTTT.

The chain is built from TRBV19 and TRBJ2-7; D not resolved. Germline values: CDR1 LNHDA, CDR2 SQIVND (reference sequence). The CDR3 contains 13 residues. V was clipped by 1 base and J by 1 base, with 5 bases between them. The CDR3 reads CASSIGRSYEQYF. As DNA, the CDR3 is TGTGCCAGTAGTATAGGCAGGTCCTACGAGCAGTACTTC.

The rearrangement uses TRBV18 and TRBJ2-7, with a possible D match to TRBD1 (5 bases). The germline V gene encodes CDR1 KGHSH and CDR2 LQKENI. Deletions cut 3 bases from V and 1 base from J, with 10 bases between. The CDR3 sequence is 14 residues long. The chain's CDR3 is CASSPVGLSYEQYF. The CDR3 DNA is TGTGCCAGCTCACCGGTGGGGCTATCCTACGAGCAGTACTTC.

This chain joins TRBV11-2 and TRBJ2-7, with TRBD2 matching over 11 bases. The CDR3 has 14 residues. V shed 5 bases, J shed 2 bases, and the junction held 2 bases outside the gene matches. Germline V CDR1 and CDR2: SGHAT, FQNNGV. CDR3: CASSGLAGTYEQYF. The CDR3 DNA follows: TGTGCCAGCAGCGGACTAGCGGGTACCTACGAGCAGTACTTC.

By frequency in the sample, this clone is medium-sized (0.01 to 0.1%). The chain is built from TRBV4-1 and TRBJ1-1, with D uncertain. V shed 1 base and J shed 2 bases, with 11 bases lying between them. Germline loops: CDR1 MGHRA, CDR2 YSYEKL. The CDR3 loop spans 15 amino acids. The CDR3 is CASSQGQLRNTEAFF. The CDR3 DNA is TGCGCCAGCAGCCAAGGACAACTCCGAAACACTGAAGCTTTCTTT.

The genes are TRBV5-6 and TRBJ2-7; a weak D match, TRBD2 (6 bases). The germline gives CDR1 SGHDT, CDR2 YYEEEE. The CDR3 totals 15 residues. V was trimmed by 4 bases and J by 2 bases, leaving 16 bases between them. The CDR3 coding sequence is TGTGCCAGCAGCCTTTGGTTAGCGGCAGCCTACGAGCAGTACTTC. Protein sequence: CASSLWLAAAYEQYF.

This clone was observed once. The chain joins TRBV11-2 to TRBJ2-3; 9 bases map to TRBD2. The V and J ends lost 2 bases and 4 bases, in that order; junction bases with no gene match: 7. Germline V gene lookup returns CDR1 SGHAT and CDR2 FQNNGV. The CDR3 covers 16 residues. This CDR3 is CASSLYPAGGADTQYF. The DNA for the CDR3 is TGTGCCAGCAGCTTATATCCAGCGGGAGGCGCAGATACGCAGTATTTT.

V usage is TRBV11-3 and J usage is TRBJ2-5; 7 nucleotides line up with TRBD1. The V gene's germline CDR1 is SGHNT and CDR2 YENEEA. V trimming: 2 bases; J trimming: 2 bases; junction bases outside the gene matches: 2. This CDR3 region has 14 residues. Written as DNA, the CDR3 is TGTGCCAGCAGCTTACGACAGGGTCAAGAGACCCAGTACTTC. Its protein is CASSLRQGQETQYF.